This TCR beta chain was sequenced for a study of T-cell memory formation after mild COVID-19. TCRdb reanalysed the 5' RACE reads using MiXCR and keeps one entry per CDR3 protein. The repertoire includes fewer than 650,000 distinct CDR3 sequences, 17% of them detected once, and around 8.1% sits in the top ten. The CDR3 length is 14 residues. From germline, CDR1 is SGHTA and CDR2 FQGTGA. Trimming left V 1 base short and J 3 bases short, with 9 bases between. The rearrangement joins TRBV7-3 to TRBJ1-1, with a possible D match to TRBD1 (5 bases). The sequenced sample consisted of PBMCs or a T cell subset sorted from them (not recorded which). The TCR originated in an adult woman who had mild COVID-19 (a few samples of this study predate the infection). Cell type and time point are not known. CDR3 sequence reads: CASSLMGRDTEAFF. The CDR3 bases are TGTGCCAGCAGCTTAATGGGCAGGGACACTGAAGCTTTCTTT.